The clone carrying this T cell receptor beta chain was recorded many times. MiXCR, run by TCRdb on the 5' RACE reads, gives a single entry per CDR3 protein. The sample lists 36,000 or so distinct CDR3 sequences; about a tenth were seen once. CDR3 size: 13 residues. V was trimmed by 7 bases and J by 6 bases, leaving 17 bases between them. Germline CDR1 is DFQATT and CDR2 is SNEGSKA (reference sequence). The record originates from a study of neurological immune-mediated disorders. V and J are TRBV20-1 and TRBJ2-3; D is possibly TRBD1 (6 bases). The receptor's source is a woman in her thirties with HTLV-1-associated myelopathy (HAM/TSP). The source material was PBMCs. CDR3 sequence reads: CSGKRGGEDTQYF. The CDR3 DNA follows: TGCAGTGGCAAGCGTGGGGGCGAGGATACGCAGTATTTT.